This T cell receptor (beta chain) comes out of a study of shared T cell receptors in the human thymus. Sequenced by immunoSEQ multiplex PCR; TCRdb stores in-frame clones only, minus some. Among some 720,000 clones listed, roughly 90% were seen once. V lost 4 bases, J lost 5 bases, and 7 bases stayed unmatched. There are 15 residues in the CDR3. CDR1 and CDR2 from the germline V gene are SGDLS and YYNGEE. These same data were also listed under a study on human thymus T cells. Per that paper: The donor group consisted of healthy Finnish infants who were having corrective surgery for congenital heart defects. Thymus pieces cut out during corrective heart surgery were the tissue that was used. V and J gene usage appeared biased in thymic and blood repertoires. As related research reported, thymic repertoires overlapped highly among unrelated individuals.

V and J are TRBV9 and TRBJ2-2; 8 positions match TRBD2. The receptor's source is a boy in the first two years of life with a congenital heart defect. The specimen sequenced was thymocytes. The CDR3 reads CASSPRPSGTGELFF. For the CDR3, the DNA is TGTGCCAGCAGCCCACGGCCTAGCGGGACCGGGGAGCTGTTTTTT.